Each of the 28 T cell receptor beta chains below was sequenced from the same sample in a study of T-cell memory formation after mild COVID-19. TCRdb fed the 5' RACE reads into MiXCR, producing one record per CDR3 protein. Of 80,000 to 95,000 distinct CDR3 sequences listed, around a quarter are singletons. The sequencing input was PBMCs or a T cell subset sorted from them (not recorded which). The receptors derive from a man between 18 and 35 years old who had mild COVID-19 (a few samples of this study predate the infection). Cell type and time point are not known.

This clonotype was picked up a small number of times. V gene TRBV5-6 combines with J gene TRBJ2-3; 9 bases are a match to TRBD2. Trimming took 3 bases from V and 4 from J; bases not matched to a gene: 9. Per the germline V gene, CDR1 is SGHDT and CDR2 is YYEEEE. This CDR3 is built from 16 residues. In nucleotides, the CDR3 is TGTGCCAGCAGCTCTAAGCGGGGGGCCCGTTCAGATACGCAGTATTTT. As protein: CASSSKRGARSDTQYF. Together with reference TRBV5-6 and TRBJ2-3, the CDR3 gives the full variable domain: DAGVTQSPTHLIKTRGQQVTLRCSPKSGHDTVSWYQQALGQGPQFIFQYYEEEERQRGNFPDRFSGHQFPNYSSELNVNALLLGDSALYLCASSSKRGARSDTQYFGPGTRLTVL.

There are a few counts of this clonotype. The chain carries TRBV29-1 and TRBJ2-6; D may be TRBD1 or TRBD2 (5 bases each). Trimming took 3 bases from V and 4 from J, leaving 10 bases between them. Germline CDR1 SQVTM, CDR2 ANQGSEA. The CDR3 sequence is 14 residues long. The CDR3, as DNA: TGCAGCGTTGATTTCGGGGACGGGGCCAACGTCCTGACTTTC. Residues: CSVDFGDGANVLTF.

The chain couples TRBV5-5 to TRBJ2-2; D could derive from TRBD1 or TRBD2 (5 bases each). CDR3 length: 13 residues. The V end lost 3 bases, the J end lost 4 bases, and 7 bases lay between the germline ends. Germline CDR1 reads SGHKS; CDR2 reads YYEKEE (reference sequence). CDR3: CASSWDRTGELFF. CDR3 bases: TGTGCCAGCAGCTGGGACCGCACCGGGGAGCTGTTTTTT. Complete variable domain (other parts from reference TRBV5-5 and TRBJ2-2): DAGVTQSPTHLIKTRGQQVTLRCSPISGHKSVSWYQQVLGQGPQFIFQYYEKEERGRGNFPDRFSARQFPNYSSELNVNALLLGDSALYLCASSWDRTGELFFGEGSRLTVL.

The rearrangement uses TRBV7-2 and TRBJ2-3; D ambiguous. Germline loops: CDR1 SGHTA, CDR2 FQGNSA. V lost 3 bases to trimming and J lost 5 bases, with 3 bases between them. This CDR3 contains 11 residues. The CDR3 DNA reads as TGTGCCAGCAGCTTCCTAGATACGCAGTATTTT. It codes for CASSFLDTQYF.

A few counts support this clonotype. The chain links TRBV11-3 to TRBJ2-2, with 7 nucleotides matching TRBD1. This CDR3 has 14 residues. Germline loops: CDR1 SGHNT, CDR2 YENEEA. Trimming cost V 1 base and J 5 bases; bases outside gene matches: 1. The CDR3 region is CASSLARGTGELFF. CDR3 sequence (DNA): TGTGCCAGCAGCTTAGCCAGGGGGACCGGGGAGCTGTTTTTT. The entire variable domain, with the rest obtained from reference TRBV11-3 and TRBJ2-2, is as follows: EAGVVQSPRYKIIEKKQPVAFWCNPISGHNTLYWYLQNLGQGPELLIRYENEEAVDDSQLPKDRFSAERLKGVDSTLKIQPAELGDSAVYLCASSLARGTGELFFGEGSRLTVL.

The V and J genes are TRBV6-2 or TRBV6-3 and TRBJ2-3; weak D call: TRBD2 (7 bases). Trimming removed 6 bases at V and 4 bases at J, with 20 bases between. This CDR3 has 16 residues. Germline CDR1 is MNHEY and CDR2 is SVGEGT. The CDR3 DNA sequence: TGTGCCAGCAGCCCCTTTGGGGGGGGGGCCTCAGATACGCAGTATTTT. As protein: CASSPFGGGASDTQYF.

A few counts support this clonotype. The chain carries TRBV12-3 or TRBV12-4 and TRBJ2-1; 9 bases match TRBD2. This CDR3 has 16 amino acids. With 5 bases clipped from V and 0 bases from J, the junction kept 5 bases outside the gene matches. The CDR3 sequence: CASSDLAGHSYNEQFF. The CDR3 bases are TGTGCCAGCAGTGACCTAGCGGGGCACTCCTACAATGAGCAGTTCTTC.

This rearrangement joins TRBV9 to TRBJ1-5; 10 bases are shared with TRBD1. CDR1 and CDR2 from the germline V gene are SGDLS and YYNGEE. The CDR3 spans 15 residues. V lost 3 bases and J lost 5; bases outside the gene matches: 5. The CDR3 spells CASSGGTGDYQPQHF. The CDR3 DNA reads TGTGCCAGCAGCGGTGGGACAGGGGACTATCAGCCCCAGCATTTT.

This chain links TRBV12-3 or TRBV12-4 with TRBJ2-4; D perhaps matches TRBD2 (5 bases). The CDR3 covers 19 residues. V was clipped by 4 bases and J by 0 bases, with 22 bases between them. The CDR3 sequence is CASSSPAEARLLAKNIQYF. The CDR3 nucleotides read TGTGCCAGCAGTTCCCCCGCGGAGGCCCGGCTGCTAGCCAAAAACATTCAGTACTTC.

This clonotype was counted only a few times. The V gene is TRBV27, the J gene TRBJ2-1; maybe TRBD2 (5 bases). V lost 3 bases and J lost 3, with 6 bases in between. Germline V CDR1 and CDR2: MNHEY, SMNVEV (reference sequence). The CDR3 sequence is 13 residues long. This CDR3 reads CASSFRGYNEQFF. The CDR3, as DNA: TGTGCCAGCAGTTTCCGGGGCTACAATGAGCAGTTCTTC.

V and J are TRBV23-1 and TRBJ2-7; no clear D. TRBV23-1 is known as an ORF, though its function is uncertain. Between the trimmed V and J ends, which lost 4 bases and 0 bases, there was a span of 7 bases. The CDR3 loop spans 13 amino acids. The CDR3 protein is CASSLRSSYEQYV. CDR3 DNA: TGCGCCAGCAGTCTTCGCAGCTCCTACGAGCAGTACGTC.

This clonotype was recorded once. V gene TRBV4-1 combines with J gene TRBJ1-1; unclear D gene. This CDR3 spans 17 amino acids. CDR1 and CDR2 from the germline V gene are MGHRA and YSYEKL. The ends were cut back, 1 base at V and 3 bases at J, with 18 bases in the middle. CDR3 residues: CASSQGPVGFLHTEAFF. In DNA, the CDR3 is TGCGCCAGCAGCCAAGGCCCAGTGGGGTTTCTGCACACTGAAGCTTTCTTT.

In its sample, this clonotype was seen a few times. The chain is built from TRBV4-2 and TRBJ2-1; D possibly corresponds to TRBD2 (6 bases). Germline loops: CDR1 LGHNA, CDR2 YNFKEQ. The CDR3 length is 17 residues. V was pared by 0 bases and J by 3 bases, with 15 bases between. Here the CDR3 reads CASSQDLGGGLYNEQFF. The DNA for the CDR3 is TGTGCCAGCAGCCAAGATCTGGGTGGGGGACTCTACAATGAGCAGTTCTTC.

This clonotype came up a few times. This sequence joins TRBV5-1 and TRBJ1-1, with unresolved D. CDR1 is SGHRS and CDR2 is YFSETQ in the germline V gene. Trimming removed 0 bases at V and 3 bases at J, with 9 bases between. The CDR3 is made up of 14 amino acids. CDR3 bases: TGCGCCAGCAGCTTGGTCTCCGGGGACACTGAAGCTTTCTTT. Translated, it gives CASSLVSGDTEAFF.

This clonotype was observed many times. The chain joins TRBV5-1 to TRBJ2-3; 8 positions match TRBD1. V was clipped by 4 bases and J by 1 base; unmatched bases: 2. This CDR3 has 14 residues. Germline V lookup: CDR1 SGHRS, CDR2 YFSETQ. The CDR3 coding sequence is TGCGCCAGCAGCACGGGACAGGGCACAGATACGCAGTATTTT. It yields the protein CASSTGQGTDTQYF.

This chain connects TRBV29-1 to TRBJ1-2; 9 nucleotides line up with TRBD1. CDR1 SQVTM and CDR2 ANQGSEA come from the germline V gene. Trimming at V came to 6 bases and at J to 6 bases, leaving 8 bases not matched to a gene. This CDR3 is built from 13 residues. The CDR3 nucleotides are TGCAGCGTGGATCTACAGGGGGCGCATGGCTACACCTTC. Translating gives CSVDLQGAHGYTF.

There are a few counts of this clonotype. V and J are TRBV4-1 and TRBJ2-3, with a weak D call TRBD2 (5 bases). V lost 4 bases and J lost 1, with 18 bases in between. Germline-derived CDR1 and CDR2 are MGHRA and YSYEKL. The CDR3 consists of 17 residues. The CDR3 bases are TGCGCCAGCAGCCCCGGGGTGAGTGGGGTCGGCACAGATACGCAGTATTTT. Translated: CASSPGVSGVGTDTQYF.

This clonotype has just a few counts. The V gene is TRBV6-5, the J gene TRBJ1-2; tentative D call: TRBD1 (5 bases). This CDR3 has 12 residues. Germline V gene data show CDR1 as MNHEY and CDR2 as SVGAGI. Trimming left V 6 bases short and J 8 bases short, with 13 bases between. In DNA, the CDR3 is TGTGCCAGCAGCCTCGGGGGTCGCGGCTACACCTTC. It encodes CASSLGGRGYTF.

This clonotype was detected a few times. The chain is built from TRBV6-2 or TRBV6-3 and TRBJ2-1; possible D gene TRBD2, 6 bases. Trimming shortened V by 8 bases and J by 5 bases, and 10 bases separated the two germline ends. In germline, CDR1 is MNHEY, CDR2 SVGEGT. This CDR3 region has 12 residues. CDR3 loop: CASFSGHNEQFF. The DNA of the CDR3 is TGTGCCAGCTTTAGCGGCCACAATGAGCAGTTCTTC.

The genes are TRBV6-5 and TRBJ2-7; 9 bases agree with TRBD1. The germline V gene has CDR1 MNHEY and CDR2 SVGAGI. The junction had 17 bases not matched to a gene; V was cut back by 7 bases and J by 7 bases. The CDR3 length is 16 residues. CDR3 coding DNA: TGTGCCAGCATAAGGCGCCCGGGACAGGGAGCGGGAGAGCAGTACTTC. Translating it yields CASIRRPGQGAGEQYF.

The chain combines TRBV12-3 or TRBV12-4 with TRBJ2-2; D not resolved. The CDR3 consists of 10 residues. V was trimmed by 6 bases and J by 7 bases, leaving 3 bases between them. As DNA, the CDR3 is TGTGCCAGCAGCCGCGGGGAGCTGTTTTTT. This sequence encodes CASSRGELFF.

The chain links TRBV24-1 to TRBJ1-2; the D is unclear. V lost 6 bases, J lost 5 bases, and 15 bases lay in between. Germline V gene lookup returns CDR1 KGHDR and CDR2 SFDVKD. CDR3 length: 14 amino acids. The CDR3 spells CATSPGSSVYGYTF. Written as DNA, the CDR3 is TGTGCCACCAGTCCCGGAAGTTCGGTATATGGCTACACCTTC.

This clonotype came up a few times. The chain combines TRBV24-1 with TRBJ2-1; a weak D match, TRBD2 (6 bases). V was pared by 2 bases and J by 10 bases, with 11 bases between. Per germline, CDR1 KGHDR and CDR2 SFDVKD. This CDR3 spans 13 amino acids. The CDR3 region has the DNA TGTGCCACCAGTGATTGGGCCGGGAGAGAGCAGTTCTTC. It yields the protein CATSDWAGREQFF.

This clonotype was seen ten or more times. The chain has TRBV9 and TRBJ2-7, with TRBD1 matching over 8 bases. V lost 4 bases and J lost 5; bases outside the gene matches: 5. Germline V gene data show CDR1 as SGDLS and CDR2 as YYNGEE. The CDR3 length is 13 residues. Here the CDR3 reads CASSPNRGNEQYF. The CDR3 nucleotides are TGTGCCAGCAGCCCTAACAGGGGGAACGAGCAGTACTTC. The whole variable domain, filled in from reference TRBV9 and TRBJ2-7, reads DSGVTQTPKHLITATGQRVTLRCSPRSGDLSVYWYQQSLDQGLQFLIQYYNGEERAKGNILERFSAQQFPDLHSELNLSSLELGDSALYFCASSPNRGNEQYFGPGTRLTVT.

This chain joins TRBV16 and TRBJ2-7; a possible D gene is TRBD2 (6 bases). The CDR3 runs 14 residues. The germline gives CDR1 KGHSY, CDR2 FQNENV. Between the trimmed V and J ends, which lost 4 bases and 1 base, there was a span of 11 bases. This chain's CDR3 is CASSPAGRSYEQYV. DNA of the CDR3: TGTGCCAGCAGCCCGGCGGGGAGGTCCTACGAGCAGTACGTC.

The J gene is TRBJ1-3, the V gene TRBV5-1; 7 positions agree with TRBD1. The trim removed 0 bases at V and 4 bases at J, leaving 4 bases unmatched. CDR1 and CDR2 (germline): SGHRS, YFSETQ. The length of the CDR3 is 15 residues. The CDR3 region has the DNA TGCGCCAGCAGCTTGGGCCAGGGGGTCGGAAACACCATATATTTT. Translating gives CASSLGQGVGNTIYF.

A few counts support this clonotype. The CDR3 DNA reads TGTGCCAGCAGCTCCTCGGGACAGGGCTCCTACGAGCAGTACTTC. Encoded protein: CASSSSGQGSYEQYF. This sequence joins TRBV7-9 and TRBJ2-7, with 9 positions matching TRBD1. The CDR3 is 15 residues long. In germline, CDR1 is SEHNR, CDR2 FQNEAQ (reference sequence). V lost 4 bases and J lost 0; bases outside the gene matches: 4.

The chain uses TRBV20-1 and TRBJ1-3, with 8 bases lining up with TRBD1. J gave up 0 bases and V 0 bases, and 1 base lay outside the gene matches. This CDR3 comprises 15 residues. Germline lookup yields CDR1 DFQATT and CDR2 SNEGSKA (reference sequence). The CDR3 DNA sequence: TGCAGTGCTAGAGATACAGGGGGCTCTGGAAACACCATATATTTT. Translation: CSARDTGGSGNTIYF.